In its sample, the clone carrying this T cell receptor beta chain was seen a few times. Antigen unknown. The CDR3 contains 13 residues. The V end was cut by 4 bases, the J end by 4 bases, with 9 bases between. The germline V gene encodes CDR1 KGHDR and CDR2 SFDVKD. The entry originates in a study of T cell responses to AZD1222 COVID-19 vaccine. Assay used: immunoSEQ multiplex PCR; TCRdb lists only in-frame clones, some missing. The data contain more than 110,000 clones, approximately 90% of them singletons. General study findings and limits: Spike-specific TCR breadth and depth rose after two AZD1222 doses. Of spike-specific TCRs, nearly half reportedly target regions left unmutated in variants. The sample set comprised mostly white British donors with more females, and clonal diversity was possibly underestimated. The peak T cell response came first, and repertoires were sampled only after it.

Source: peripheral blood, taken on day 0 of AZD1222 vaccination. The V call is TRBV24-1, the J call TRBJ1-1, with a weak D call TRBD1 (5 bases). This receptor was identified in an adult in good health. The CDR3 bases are TGTGCCACCAGTGACCTCGGGACCACTGAAGCTTTCTTT. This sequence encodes CATSDLGTTEAFF.